These 8 T cell receptor beta chains were all obtained from the same sample, sequenced in a study of blood T cell repertoires in COVID-19. Data came from immunoSEQ multiplex PCR; TCRdb stores just in-frame clones and leaves some out. The sample has about 58,000 clones; around 76% are singletons. The sequenced sample consisted of peripheral blood. The receptors were gathered from a human donor in a cohort sampled during active COVID-19.

The chain links TRBV11-1 to TRBJ2-7; D remains unclear. This CDR3 region has 13 residues. Germline loops: CDR1 SGHAT, CDR2 FQDESV (reference sequence). Trimming removed 2 bases at V and 5 bases at J, with 10 bases between. DNA of the CDR3: TGTGCCAGCAGCTTAAGGTTGGCGGACGAGCAGTACTTC. This sequence encodes CASSLRLADEQYF.

The chain uses TRBV7-2 and TRBJ2-5; TRBD2 might be the D (6 bases). Looked up from germline, CDR1 is SGHTA and CDR2 is FQGNSA. CDR3 length equals 13 residues. Trimming cost V 5 bases and J 5 bases, with 12 bases left between them. The CDR3 protein is CASSRGLSETQYF. CDR3 DNA sequence: TGTGCCAGCAGCCGGGGACTTTCCGAGACCCAGTACTTC.

The rearrangement links TRBV28 to TRBJ1-2; no clear D gene. CDR1 is MDHEN, CDR2 SYDVKM, per germline. The CDR3 covers 16 residues. With 5 bases removed from V and 8 bases from J, the gap between germline ends came to 24 bases. The CDR3 sequence is CASSPPSAGREKGYTF. CDR3 bases: TGTGCCAGCAGTCCCCCCTCGGCGGGTAGGGAGAAAGGCTACACCTTC.

The chain is built from TRBV6-6 and TRBJ1-6; perhaps TRBD1 as D (5 bases). Trimming took 8 bases from V and 1 from J, leaving 6 bases between them. The CDR3 is 13 residues long. Germline V gene sequence: CDR1 MNHNY, CDR2 SVGAGI (reference sequence). For the CDR3, the DNA is TGTGCCAGCGACAGTTCCTATAATTCACCCCTCCACTTT. Translation: CASDSSYNSPLHF.

J is TRBJ2-1 and V is TRBV29-1; D not resolved. Looked up from germline, CDR1 is SQVTM and CDR2 is ANQGSEA. The CDR3 covers 10 residues. V dropped 6 bases and J dropped 4 bases, with 4 bases sitting between them. The CDR3: CSVAYNEQFF. The CDR3, as DNA: TGCAGCGTGGCTTACAATGAGCAGTTCTTC.

J is TRBJ2-1 and V is TRBV28; 7 positions agree with TRBD1. CDR1 is MDHEN, CDR2 SYDVKM, per germline. Trimming took 6 bases from V and 9 from J; bases not matched to a gene: 14. The CDR3 sequence is 15 residues long. CDR3 region: CASSPNEGRGSEQFF. The CDR3 DNA follows: TGTGCCAGCAGCCCTAACGAGGGCAGGGGGAGTGAGCAGTTCTTC.

The V gene is TRBV7-2, the J gene TRBJ2-7; no definite D call. This CDR3 spans 13 amino acids. Germline CDR1 SGHTA, CDR2 FQGNSA. V was pared by 6 bases and J by 2 bases, with 11 bases between. CDR3 sequence: CASSRVAPYEQYF. In nucleotides, the CDR3 is TGTGCCAGCAGTCGAGTAGCCCCCTACGAGCAGTACTTC.

The chain employs TRBV27 and TRBJ2-7; D remains ambiguous. The CDR3 is 14 amino acids. Trimming stripped 0 bases from V and 0 bases from J, with 6 bases between. CDR1 is MNHEY, CDR2 SMNVEV, per germline (reference sequence). The CDR3 sequence: CASSLSTFSYEQYF. The CDR3 DNA reads TGTGCCAGCAGTTTATCGACTTTCTCCTACGAGCAGTACTTC.